This T cell receptor beta chain came from a study of cytomegalovirus exposure and HLA in healthy donors (TCRdb year 2017). Notes on the research overall: According to a later analysis, one platform produced both the 110 or so validation repertoires and the approximately 600 repertoires of the first cohort. To predict cytomegalovirus infection status, the study brought together high-throughput TCR immunosequencing, statistical association of individual TCRs with disease status, and machine learning. Besides the first cohort of hundreds of subjects, a separate validation cohort made up of around 120 different subjects was used. The study aimed to test whether signatures of past pathogen exposure could be identified by cataloging public T cell receptors. Overall study outcomes, separate from this receptor: In vitro tests confirmed that a few of the cytomegalovirus-associated TCR beta chains recognize cytomegalovirus antigens. Subsequent analysis determined that TCRs grouped into clusters in the first cohort also showed a tendency toward co-occurrence across the 120 or so validation repertoires, and roughly 95% of cluster scores exceeded 0. The authors suggested that the approach could potentially be extended to other disease states and immunological phenotypes. The classifier was reported to diagnose cytomegalovirus status with high specificity and sensitivity in both the original cohort and the validation cohort. The validation cohort had no HLA typing available for a later analysis, so co-occurrence within that cohort was assessed over all 130 or so repertoires. In the study, 150 to 200 TCR beta chains were listed as associated with cytomegalovirus. Most TCR sequences were seen in very few donors, while some public TCRs were found in many individuals.

Libraries were constructed by the immunoSEQ multiplex PCR assay. The published analysis was carried out like this. A statistical classification framework was built to diagnose cytomegalovirus status from the catalog of TCR beta chain sequences. TCRdb obtained this table from immuneACCESS and retained in-frame rearrangements with V and J assigned. These tables miss some clones; where compared with another copy, unresolved V genes account for less than half of the shortfall, and the remainder is unexplained. That table gives V, J and clone size, and the DNA gave D and trimming. The sample table lists some 49,000 clones, roughly 92% of them with a count of one. The top ten hold about 1.5% of the sample. The donors belonged to the validation cohort of roughly 120 subjects, which was separate from the approximately 610-subject first cohort. V trim: 2 bases; J trim: 5 bases; unmatched bases: 2. CDR1 and CDR2 were assigned from the germline V gene as KGHSH and LQKENI. Counted from cysteine to phenylalanine, this CDR3 has 14 amino acids. Just the 42-base CDR3 DNA is kept, in frame starting at base 1.

This clone was picked up a small number of times. Its antigen is still unknown. Base qualities are not at hand, and no much larger clone is one base apart. The chain uses TRBV18 and TRBJ2-7, and TRBD1 aligns with 11 junction nucleotides. Sequencing input: PBMCs. The sequence was obtained from a young man in good health and CMV-seronegative. Here the CDR3 is given as CASSPGQGANEQYF. The bases read TGTGCCAGCTCACCAGGACAGGGGGCAAACGAGCAGTACTTC.